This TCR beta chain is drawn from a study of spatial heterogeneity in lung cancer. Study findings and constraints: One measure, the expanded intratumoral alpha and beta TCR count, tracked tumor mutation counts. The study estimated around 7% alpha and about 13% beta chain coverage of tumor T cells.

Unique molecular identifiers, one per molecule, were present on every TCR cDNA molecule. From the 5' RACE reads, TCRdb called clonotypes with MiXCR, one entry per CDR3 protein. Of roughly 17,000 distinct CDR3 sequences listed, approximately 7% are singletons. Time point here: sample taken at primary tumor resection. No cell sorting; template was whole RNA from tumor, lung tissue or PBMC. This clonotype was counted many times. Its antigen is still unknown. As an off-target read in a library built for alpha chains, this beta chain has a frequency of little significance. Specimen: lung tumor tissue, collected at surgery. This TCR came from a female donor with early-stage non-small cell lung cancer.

CDR3 sequence reads: CATLSAGNTIYF. In nucleotides, the CDR3 is TGTGCCACTCTGTCGGCTGGAAACACCATATATTTT. The chain carries TRBV10-3 and TRBJ1-3; D gene unclear. The germline V and J ends were trimmed by 10 bases and 2 bases, with 9 bases remaining between them. The CDR3 is 12 amino acids. In germline, CDR1 is ENHRY, CDR2 SYGVKD.